These 13 T cell receptor beta chains came from one sample sequenced in a study of blood T cell repertoires in COVID-19. Generated by immunoSEQ multiplex PCR, the TCRdb table keeps only in-frame clones and is missing some. The sample records about 97,000 clones, 85% to 90% being singletons. Sequenced: peripheral blood. The receptors derive from a human donor in a cohort sampled during active COVID-19.

This clone was counted once. This sequence joins TRBV9 and TRBJ2-5; TRBD1 agrees at 9 bases. Trimming removed 3 bases from V and 5 bases from J; junction bases left unmatched: 5. Germline assignment: CDR1 SGDLS and CDR2 YYNGEE. CDR3 length equals 14 residues. CDR3 bases: TGTGCCAGCAGCGCCGGGACAGGGAGGGAGACCCAGTACTTC. Translated, it gives CASSAGTGRETQYF.

V gene TRBV25-1 combines with J gene TRBJ1-2; no clear D. CDR3 length: 14 amino acids. The germline V and J ends were trimmed by 1 base and 4 bases, with 10 bases remaining between them. Germline CDR1 reads MGHDK; CDR2 reads SYGVNS. In DNA form, the CDR3 reads TGTGCCAGCAGTGAATTAGCAGTGAGCTATGGCTACACCTTC. Its protein is CASSELAVSYGYTF.

The gene calls are TRBV29-1 and TRBJ1-2, with D perhaps TRBD1 (6 bases). The CDR3 spans 14 residues. CDR1 SQVTM and CDR2 ANQGSEA come from the germline V gene. V lost 6 bases and J lost 4, with 18 bases in between. Here the CDR3 DNA reads TGCAGCGTAAGGGAGGGGGGATTAGGCTATGGCTACACCTTC. Translated: CSVREGGLGYGYTF.

The rearrangement links TRBV29-1 to TRBJ2-5; 7 bases are shared with TRBD1. The CDR3 loop spans 12 amino acids. Germline loops: CDR1 SQVTM, CDR2 ANQGSEA. V shed 7 bases and J 1 base; nucleotides not matched to a gene: 3. The CDR3 nucleotides read TGCAGCGCAGGGACAGCCCAAGAGACCCAGTACTTC. Translating gives CSAGTAQETQYF.

The rearrangement uses TRBV3-1 (or the pseudogene TRBV3-2) and TRBJ2-7, with 10 bases identical to TRBD2. The CDR3 runs 15 residues. Germline CDR1 reads LGHDT; CDR2 reads YNNKEL (reference sequence). V gave up 0 bases and J gave up 7 bases; unmatched junction bases: 6. CDR3 loop: CASSQDLAGVREQYF. Written as DNA, the CDR3 is TGTGCCAGCAGCCAAGATCTAGCGGGAGTTCGAGAGCAGTACTTC.

This clone was picked up one time. This chain uses TRBV9 with TRBJ2-3; 11 nucleotides match TRBD2. In germline, CDR1 is SGDLS, CDR2 YYNGEE. This CDR3 has 16 residues. Trimming took 1 base from V and 4 from J; bases not matched to a gene: 5. This CDR3 is CASSVISGGASDTQYF. Written as DNA, the CDR3 is TGTGCCAGCAGCGTAATTAGCGGGGGGGCATCAGATACGCAGTATTTT.

The V call is TRBV24-1, the J call TRBJ1-1, with a weak D call TRBD1 (5 bases). The germline V gene encodes CDR1 KGHDR and CDR2 SFDVKD. Trimming took off 7 bases at V and 0 bases at J, with 11 bases between the two ends. CDR3 length: 14 residues. The CDR3 DNA sequence: TGTGCCACCAGAGCAGGGTCTCTGAACACTGAAGCTTTCTTT. Amino acid sequence: CATRAGSLNTEAFF.

The rearrangement joins TRBV11-2 to TRBJ2-2; D not resolved. The germline gives CDR1 SGHAT, CDR2 FQNNGV. Trimming removed 2 bases from V and 0 bases from J, with 10 bases in between. This CDR3 spans 16 amino acids. The CDR3 DNA is TGTGCCAGCAGCTTATTTGTGACTTCGAACACCGGGGAGCTGTTTTTT. Protein sequence: CASSLFVTSNTGELFF.

The chain links TRBV5-7 to TRBJ1-3; D not certain. TRBV5-7 is known as an ORF, though its function is uncertain. This CDR3 is 15 amino acids long. V was cut by 5 bases and J by 0 bases, with 12 bases left in between. CDR3 loop: CASRLWRGSGNTIYF. The CDR3 DNA follows: TGTGCCAGCAGACTCTGGAGAGGCTCTGGAAACACCATATATTTT.

The V gene is TRBV6-5, the J gene TRBJ1-4, with 10 bases aligning to TRBD1. Germline V gene sequence: CDR1 MNHEY, CDR2 SVGAGI. Trimming took 0 bases from V and 8 from J; bases not matched to a gene: 3. The length of the CDR3 is 15 residues. The CDR3 sequence is CASSYSGTGVEKLFF. DNA of the CDR3: TGTGCCAGCAGTTACTCCGGGACAGGGGTGGAAAAACTGTTTTTT.

This clone was detected a few times. This chain links TRBV6-5 with TRBJ2-2; tentatively, D is TRBD1 (6 bases). V lost 0 bases and J lost 1, with 9 bases in between. Germline CDR1 and CDR2: MNHEY and SVGAGI. This CDR3 is 16 amino acids long. The CDR3 sequence: CASSYSGTQNTGELFF. The CDR3 bases are TGTGCCAGCAGTTACTCCGGGACACAGAACACCGGGGAGCTGTTTTTT.

The gene calls are TRBV2 and TRBJ1-5; 9 bases agree with TRBD1. V was pared by 7 bases and J by 0 bases, with 7 bases of the junction left unmatched. The germline V gene encodes CDR1 SNHLY and CDR2 FYNNEI. CDR3 length: 16 residues. DNA of the CDR3: TGTGCCAGCAATCCGGGACAGGGATATAGCAATCAGCCCCAGCATTTT. It codes for CASNPGQGYSNQPQHF.

This chain joins TRBV25-1 and TRBJ2-1, with TRBD2 as a possible D gene (6 bases). Germline V CDR1 and CDR2: MGHDK, SYGVNS. Trimming shortened V by 3 bases and J by 3 bases, and 9 bases separated the two germline ends. CDR3 size: 14 residues. The CDR3 reads CASSEAGIYNEQFF. CDR3 nucleotides: TGTGCCAGCAGTGAGGCGGGGATCTACAATGAGCAGTTCTTC.